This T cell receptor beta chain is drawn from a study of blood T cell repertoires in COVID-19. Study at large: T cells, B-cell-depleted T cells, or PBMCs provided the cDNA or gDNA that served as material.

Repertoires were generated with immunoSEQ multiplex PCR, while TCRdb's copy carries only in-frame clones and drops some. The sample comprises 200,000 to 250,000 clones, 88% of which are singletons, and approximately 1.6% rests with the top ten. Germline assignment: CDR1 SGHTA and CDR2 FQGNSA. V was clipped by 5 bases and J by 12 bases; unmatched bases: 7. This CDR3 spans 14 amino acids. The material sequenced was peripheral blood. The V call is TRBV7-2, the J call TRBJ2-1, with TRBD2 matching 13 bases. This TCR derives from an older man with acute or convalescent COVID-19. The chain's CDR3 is CASSTLAGGLGQFF. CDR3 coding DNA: TGTGCCAGCAGCACACTAGCGGGAGGGCTAGGGCAGTTCTTC.